The subject of this entry is one TCR beta chain. One end of the junction varies from germline; a read error may be responsible. CDR1 SSHAT and CDR2 FNYEAQ come from the germline V gene (reference sequence). The CDR3 has 14 amino acids. Sequenced by immunoSEQ multiplex PCR; TCRdb stores in-frame clones only, minus some. Of 800,000 to 950,000 clones in the sample, around 96% were seen once. Naive CD8 isolation took CD45RO-negative cells positively selected for CCR7 and excluded terminally differentiated effector memory CD45RA+ cells. Adults of Caucasian background living in Nashville, Tennessee made up all donors. This sample was taken from a study of shared clonotypes between healthy human individuals.

The chain uses TRBV7-7 and TRBJ2-2; TRBD1 or TRBD2 may be the D gene (6 bases each). Sequences were obtained from naive CD8+ T cells sorted from blood. This TCR came from a man under 40 in good health. Here the CDR3 reads CASSLGGDKRELFF. The DNA for the CDR3 is TGTGCTAGCAGCTTAGGAGGGGACAAGAGAGAGCTGTTTTTT.